Listed below are T cell receptor beta chains from one sample, sequenced in a study of blood T cell repertoires in COVID-19. Assay: immunoSEQ multiplex PCR; the TCRdb copy retains only in-frame clones and omits some. The sample includes tens of thousands of clones, about 77% of them seen just once. The sample taken for sequencing was peripheral blood. The receptors come from a human donor in a cohort sampled during active COVID-19. Each CDR3 is given with its conserved first and last residue. The D gene is left open where the match is weak.

V gene: TRBV7-8; J gene: TRBJ2-7; D gene: TRBD2; CDR3 protein: CASSFSMFRGGSGIPSSYEQYF; CDR3 DNA: TGTGCCAGCAGCTTTAGTATGTTTCGCGGGGGTAGCGGGATACCGAGCTCCTACGAGCAGTACTTC
V gene: TRBV19; J gene: TRBJ2-3; D gene: TRBD1; CDR3 protein: CASSTSGTGRHTQYF; CDR3 DNA: TGTGCCAGTAGTACTTCCGGGACAGGTCGGCATACGCAGTATTTT
V gene: TRBV10-1; J gene: TRBJ2-2; D gene: -; CDR3 protein: CASSYHNTGELFF; CDR3 DNA: TGCGCCAGCAGCTACCACAACACCGGGGAGCTGTTTTTT
V gene: TRBV7-3; J gene: TRBJ1-4; D gene: -; CDR3 protein: CASSPDPEGNEKLFF; CDR3 DNA: TGTGCCAGCAGCCCCGACCCGGAGGGTAATGAAAAACTGTTTTTT
V gene: TRBV5-4; J gene: TRBJ1-1; D gene: -; CDR3 protein: CASSLSFQGEAFF; CDR3 DNA: TGTGCCAGCAGCTTGTCATTCCAGGGTGAAGCTTTCTTT
V gene: TRBV5-5; J gene: TRBJ1-1; D gene: -; CDR3 protein: CASSLSLIRNTEAFF; CDR3 DNA: TGTGCCAGCAGCTTGAGTCTCATTAGGAACACTGAAGCTTTCTTT
V gene: TRBV18; J gene: TRBJ2-3; D gene: -; CDR3 protein: CASSAGVRTQYF; CDR3 DNA: TGTGCCAGCTCAGCGGGTGTGAGGACGCAGTATTTT
V gene: TRBV19; J gene: TRBJ2-5; D gene: TRBD2; CDR3 protein: CASRSSGAQETQYF; CDR3 DNA: TGTGCCAGTAGGAGTAGCGGGGCCCAAGAGACCCAGTACTTC
V gene: TRBV28; J gene: TRBJ1-1; D gene: -; CDR3 protein: CASSLWRAPQNTEAFF; CDR3 DNA: TGTGCCAGCAGTTTATGGAGGGCGCCGCAGAACACTGAAGCTTTCTTT
V gene: TRBV5-6; J gene: TRBJ2-3; D gene: -; CDR3 protein: CASSLIGQNTDTQYF; CDR3 DNA: TGTGCCAGCAGCTTAATAGGACAGAACACAGATACGCAGTATTTT
V gene: TRBV5-1; J gene: TRBJ2-3; D gene: TRBD2; CDR3 protein: CASNRGGLKDTQYF; CDR3 DNA: TGCGCCAGCAACCGCGGGGGGCTGAAAGATACGCAGTATTTT